A single TCR beta chain is shown here with its context. The data belong to a study of blood T cell repertoires in COVID-19. The CDR3 has 14 amino acids. Trimming cost V 0 bases and J 1 base, with 7 bases left between them. As originally analysed: Reference gene primer amplification yielded estimated nucleated cell counts. Clones were sequenced by immunoSEQ multiplex PCR, and TCRdb holds only the in-frame ones, with some missing. That table furnishes V, J and clone size, whereas the DNA furnished D and trimming. The sample records 250,000 to 400,000 clones, roughly 86% being singletons. Individuals drawn from around 24 US areas were about 18 to 89 years old. Donors were grouped by their self-reported clinical history.

This receptor was obtained from a woman aged 25 to 39 who had recovered from COVID-19. Sequencing input: PBMCs or T cells enriched from blood (not recorded which). This chain uses TRBV5-3 with TRBJ1-1; D gene uncertain. TRBV5-3 is treated as an ORF (open reading frame) with a function not yet certain. The CDR3 DNA is TGTGCCAGAAGCTTGGGGAGGCGGAACACTGAAGCTTTCTTT. Its translation is CARSLGRRNTEAFF.